These 14 T cell receptor beta chains were all obtained from the same sample, sequenced in a study of shared clonotypes between healthy human individuals. Data came from immunoSEQ multiplex PCR; TCRdb stores just in-frame clones and leaves some out. In the table there are approximately 640,000 clones, 90% of which are singletons. The sequencing input was memory CD8+ T cells from PBMCs. Subset specified: CD45RO+ cells pooled with CCR7-negative TemRA cells. The source of these receptors is a man aged 18 to 35 in good health. Some clones in this sample may be carry-over from other donors' samples.

With regard to this clone: The junction does not match germline at one end; this may be a read error. The rearrangement links TRBV7-9 to TRBJ2-7, with D possibly called TRBD1 or TRBD2 (6 bases each). The CDR3 runs 14 residues. Germline-derived CDR1 and CDR2 are SEHNR and FQNEAQ (reference sequence). In DNA form, the CDR3 reads TGTGCGAGCAGCGACGGGGGCAGATCCTACGAGCAGTACTTC. This sequence encodes CASSDGGRSYEQYF.

The chain recombines TRBV19 with TRBJ2-6; a possible D gene is TRBD2 (6 bases). The CDR3 spans 18 residues. The V gene lost 6 bases and the J gene lost 0 bases, with 18 bases spanning the gap. Germline CDR1 LNHDA, CDR2 SQIVND (reference sequence). In DNA, the CDR3 is TGTGCCAGTAGGCAAGGGACTTGGTCGAGCTCTGGGGCCAACGTCCTGACTTTC. This sequence encodes CASRQGTWSSSGANVLTF.

The CDR3: CASSTDYLRTGELFF. The CDR3 nucleotides read TGTGCCAGCAGCACGGACTATCTCCGCACCGGGGAGCTGTTTTTT. The genes are TRBV28 and TRBJ2-2; tentative D call: TRBD2 (6 bases). Per the germline V gene, CDR1 is MDHEN and CDR2 is SYDVKM. This CDR3 region has 15 residues. V shed 6 bases and J shed 4 bases, with 15 bases lying between them.

The J gene is TRBJ1-2, the V gene TRBV9; D gene ambiguous. V was shortened by 0 bases and J by 5 bases, with 14 bases between the two germline ends. The CDR3 runs to 15 residues. The germline gives CDR1 SGDLS, CDR2 YYNGEE. In nucleotides, the CDR3 is TGTGCCAGCAGCGTAGGGGCAGGCGTCGAGTATGGCTACACCTTC. This translates into CASSVGAGVEYGYTF.

This sequence joins TRBV6-5 and TRBJ2-2; weak D call: TRBD2 (6 bases). V lost 2 bases and J lost 4, with 11 bases in between. CDR1 and CDR2 (germline): MNHEY, SVGAGI. This CDR3 has 15 residues. CDR3 amino acids: CASSYPGEGTGELFF. DNA of the CDR3: TGTGCCAGCAGTTACCCGGGAGAAGGCACCGGGGAGCTGTTTTTT.

The chain links TRBV6-4 to TRBJ2-3, with D perhaps TRBD2 (6 bases). Trimming took off 4 bases at V and 2 bases at J, with 16 bases between the two ends. Germline V CDR1 and CDR2: MRHNA, SNTAGT. The CDR3 is made up of 16 amino acids. The CDR3 region is CASSVSSDPPTDTQYF. In nucleotides, the CDR3 is TGTGCCAGCAGTGTATCTAGCGACCCCCCCACAGATACGCAGTATTTT.

The chain is built from TRBV5-1 and TRBJ2-2; tentatively, D is TRBD2 (6 bases). Germline assignment: CDR1 SGHRS and CDR2 YFSETQ. The CDR3 sequence is 15 residues long. Between the trimmed V and J ends, which lost 1 base and 5 bases, there was a span of 12 bases. CDR3 sequence: CASSLTGGTTGELFF. CDR3 nucleotides: TGCGCCAGCAGCTTGACTGGCGGGACTACCGGGGAGCTGTTTTTT.

The chain uses TRBV19 and TRBJ1-2; D remains ambiguous. Trimming shortened V by 1 base and J by 8 bases, and 5 bases separated the two germline ends. CDR3 length equals 11 residues. The germline CDR1 and CDR2 sequences are LNHDA and SQIVND (reference sequence). CDR3 in DNA: TGTGCCAGTAGTATAGCCGGCGGCTACACCTTC. Translated, it gives CASSIAGGYTF.

The chain joins TRBV4-1 to TRBJ1-2; D ambiguous. The CDR3 is 17 amino acids. Germline V CDR1 and CDR2: MGHRA, YSYEKL. V was cut by 0 bases and J by 2 bases, with 16 bases left in between. Here the CDR3 reads CASSQERIDGINYGYTF. The CDR3 DNA reads as TGCGCCAGCAGCCAAGAGAGGATCGACGGAATAAACTATGGCTACACCTTC.

This chain connects TRBV14 to TRBJ2-7, with 7 positions matching TRBD2. This CDR3 is built from 15 residues. Germline loops: CDR1 SGHDN, CDR2 FVKESK. J lost 5 bases, V lost 1 base, and 8 bases had no gene match. The CDR3 bases are TGTGCCAGCAGCCAAGGTGTGGGAGGGCCAAACGAGCAGTACTTC. Its protein is CASSQGVGGPNEQYF.

Comment on this clone: The sample holds other DNA sequences that translate to the same CDR3. The rearrangement uses TRBV28 and TRBJ1-3; D remains ambiguous. This CDR3 has 14 amino acids. The V and J ends lost 3 bases and 0 bases respectively, with 6 bases between them. Germline V gene sequence: CDR1 MDHEN, CDR2 SYDVKM. CDR3 DNA sequence: TGTGCCAGCAGTTTGTCCAGCTCTGGAAACACCATATATTTT. Protein product: CASSLSSSGNTIYF.

The CDR3 protein is CSGLAETQYF. The CDR3 DNA follows: TGCAGCGGCCTGGCGGAGACCCAGTACTTC. This rearrangement joins TRBV29-1 to TRBJ2-5; D ambiguous. Per the germline V gene, CDR1 is SQVTM and CDR2 is ANQGSEA. Trimming removed 7 bases from V and 5 bases from J, with 8 bases in between. The CDR3 has 10 residues.

The rearrangement links TRBV30 to TRBJ2-3, with D perhaps TRBD2 (5 bases). The CDR3 has 10 residues. V lost 5 bases to trimming and J lost 9 bases, with 9 bases between them. Per the germline V gene, CDR1 is GTSNPN and CDR2 is SVGIG (reference sequence). The CDR3: CAWEGDTQYF. CDR3 DNA: TGTGCCTGGGAGGGAGACACGCAGTATTTT.

This sequence joins TRBV11-2 and TRBJ2-3, with D perhaps TRBD1 (7 bases). Germline CDR1 is SGHAT and CDR2 is FQNNGV. The ends were cut back, 1 base at V and 6 bases at J, with 14 bases in the middle. The CDR3 is 15 amino acids. Here the CDR3 reads CASSLGGGAGDTQYF. CDR3 in DNA: TGTGCCAGCAGCTTAGGAGGGGGCGCGGGGGATACGCAGTATTTT.